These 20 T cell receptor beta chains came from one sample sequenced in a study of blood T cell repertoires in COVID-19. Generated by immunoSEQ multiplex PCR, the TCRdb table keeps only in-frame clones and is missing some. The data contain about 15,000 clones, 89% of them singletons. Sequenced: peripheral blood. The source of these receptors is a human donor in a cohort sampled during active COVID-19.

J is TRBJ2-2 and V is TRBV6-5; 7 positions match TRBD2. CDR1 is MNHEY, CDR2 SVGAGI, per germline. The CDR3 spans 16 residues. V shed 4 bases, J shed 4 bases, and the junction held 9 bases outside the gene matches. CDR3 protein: CASSSLGLVGTGELFF. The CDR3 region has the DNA TGTGCCAGCAGTTCACTAGGACTAGTCGGCACCGGGGAGCTGTTTTTT.

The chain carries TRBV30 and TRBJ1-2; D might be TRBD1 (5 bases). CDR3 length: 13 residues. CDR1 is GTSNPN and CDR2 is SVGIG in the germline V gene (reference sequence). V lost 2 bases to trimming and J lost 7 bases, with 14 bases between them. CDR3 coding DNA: TGTGCCTGGAGTCCGGTTGGGGCCGGTGGCTACACCTTC. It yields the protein CAWSPVGAGGYTF.

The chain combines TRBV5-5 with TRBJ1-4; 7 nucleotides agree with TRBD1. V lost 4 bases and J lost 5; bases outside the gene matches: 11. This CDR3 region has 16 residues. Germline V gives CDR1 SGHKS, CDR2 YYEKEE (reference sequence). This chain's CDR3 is CASSLSPGTVNEKLFF. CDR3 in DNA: TGTGCCAGCAGCCTGTCGCCCGGGACAGTGAATGAAAAACTGTTTTTT. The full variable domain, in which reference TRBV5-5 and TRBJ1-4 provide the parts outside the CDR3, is DAGVTQSPTHLIKTRGQQVTLRCSPISGHKSVSWYQQVLGQGPQFIFQYYEKEERGRGNFPDRFSARQFPNYSSELNVNALLLGDSALYLCASSLSPGTVNEKLFFGSGTQLSVL.

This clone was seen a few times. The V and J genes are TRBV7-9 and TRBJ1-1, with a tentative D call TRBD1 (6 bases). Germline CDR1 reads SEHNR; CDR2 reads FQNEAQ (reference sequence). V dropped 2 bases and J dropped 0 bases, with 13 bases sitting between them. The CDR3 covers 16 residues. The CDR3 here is CASSLPQDSLNTEAFF. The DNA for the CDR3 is TGTGCCAGCAGCTTACCCCAGGACAGCTTGAACACTGAAGCTTTCTTT.

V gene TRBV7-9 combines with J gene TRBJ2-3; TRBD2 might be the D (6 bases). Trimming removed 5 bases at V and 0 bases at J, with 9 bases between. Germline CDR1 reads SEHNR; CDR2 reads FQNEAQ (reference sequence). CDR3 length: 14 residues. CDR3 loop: CASSMGTSTDTQYF. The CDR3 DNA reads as TGTGCCAGCAGCATGGGGACTAGCACAGATACGCAGTATTTT.

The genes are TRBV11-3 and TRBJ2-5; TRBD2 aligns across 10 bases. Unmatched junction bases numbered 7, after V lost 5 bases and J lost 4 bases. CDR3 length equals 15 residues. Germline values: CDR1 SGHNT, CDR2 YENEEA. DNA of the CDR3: TGTGCCAGCAGCCACCTAGCGGGGGATGGAGAGACCCAGTACTTC. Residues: CASSHLAGDGETQYF.

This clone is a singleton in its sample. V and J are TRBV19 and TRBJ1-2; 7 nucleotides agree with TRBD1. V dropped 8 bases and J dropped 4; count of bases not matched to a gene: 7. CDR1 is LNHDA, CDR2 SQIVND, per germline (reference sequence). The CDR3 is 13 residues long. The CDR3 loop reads CASRQGWAYGYTF. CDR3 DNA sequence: TGTGCCAGTCGACAGGGATGGGCCTATGGCTACACCTTC.

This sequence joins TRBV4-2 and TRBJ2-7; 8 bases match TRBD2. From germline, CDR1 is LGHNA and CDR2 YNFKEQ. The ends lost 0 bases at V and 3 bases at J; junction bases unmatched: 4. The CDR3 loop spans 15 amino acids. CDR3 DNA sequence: TGTGCCAGCAGCCAAGAGCGGGGGGCCCACTACGAGCAGTACTTC. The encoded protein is CASSQERGAHYEQYF.

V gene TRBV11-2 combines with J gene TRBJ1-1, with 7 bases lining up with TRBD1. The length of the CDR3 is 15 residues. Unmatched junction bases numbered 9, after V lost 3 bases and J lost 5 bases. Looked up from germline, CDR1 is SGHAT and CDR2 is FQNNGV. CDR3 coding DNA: TGTGCCAGCAGCTTGGTACAGGGGTATTGGACTGAAGCTTTCTTT. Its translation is CASSLVQGYWTEAFF.

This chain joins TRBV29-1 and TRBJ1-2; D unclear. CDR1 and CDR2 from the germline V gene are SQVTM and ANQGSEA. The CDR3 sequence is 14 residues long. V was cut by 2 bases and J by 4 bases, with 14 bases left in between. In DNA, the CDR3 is TGCAGCGTTGAATCCCGGAGCGAACTCTATGGCTACACCTTC. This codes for CSVESRSELYGYTF. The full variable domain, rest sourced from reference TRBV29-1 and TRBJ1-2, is SAVISQKPSRDICQRGTSLTIQCQVDSQVTMMFWYRQQPGQSLTLIATANQGSEATYESGFVIDKFPISRPNLTFSTLTVSNMSPEDSSIYLCSVESRSELYGYTFGSGTRLTVV.

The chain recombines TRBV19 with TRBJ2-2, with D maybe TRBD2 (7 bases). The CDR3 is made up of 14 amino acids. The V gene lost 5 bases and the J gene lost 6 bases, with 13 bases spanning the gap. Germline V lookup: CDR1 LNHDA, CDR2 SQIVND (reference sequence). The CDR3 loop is CASSRQGRAGELFF. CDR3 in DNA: TGTGCCAGTAGTCGTCAGGGGAGGGCCGGGGAGCTGTTTTTT.

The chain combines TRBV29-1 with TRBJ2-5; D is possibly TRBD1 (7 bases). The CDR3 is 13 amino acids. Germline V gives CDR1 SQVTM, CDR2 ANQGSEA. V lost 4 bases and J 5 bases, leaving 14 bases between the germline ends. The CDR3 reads CSVAGGTGETQYF. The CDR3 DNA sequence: TGCAGCGTTGCAGGGGGGACGGGGGAGACCCAGTACTTC.

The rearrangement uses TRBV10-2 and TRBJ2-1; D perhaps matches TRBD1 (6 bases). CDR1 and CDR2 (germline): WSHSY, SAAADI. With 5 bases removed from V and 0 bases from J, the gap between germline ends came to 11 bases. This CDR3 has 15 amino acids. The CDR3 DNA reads TGCGCCAGCAGTCGGGACAAGAGCTCCTACAATGAGCAGTTCTTC. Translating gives CASSRDKSSYNEQFF.

The DNA of the CDR3 is TGTGCCATCAGTGAAACTGGGGCCCGTGGAAACACCATATATTTT. Its protein is CAISETGARGNTIYF. The gene calls are TRBV10-3 and TRBJ1-3, with D tentatively TRBD1 (5 bases). With 3 bases removed from V and 3 bases from J, the gap between germline ends came to 12 bases. The CDR3 consists of 15 residues. Germline V gives CDR1 ENHRY, CDR2 SYGVKD.

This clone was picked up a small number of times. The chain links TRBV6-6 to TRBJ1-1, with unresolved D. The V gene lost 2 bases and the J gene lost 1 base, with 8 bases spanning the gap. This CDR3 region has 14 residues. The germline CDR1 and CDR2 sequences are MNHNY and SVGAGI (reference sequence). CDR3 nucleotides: TGTGCCAGCAGTTACGCGGCGGGGAACACTGAAGCTTTCTTT. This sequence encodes CASSYAAGNTEAFF.

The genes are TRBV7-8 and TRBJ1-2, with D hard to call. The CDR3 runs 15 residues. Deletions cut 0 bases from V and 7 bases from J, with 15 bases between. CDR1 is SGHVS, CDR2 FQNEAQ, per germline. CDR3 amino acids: CASSLANKNAGGYTF. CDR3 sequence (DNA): TGTGCCAGCAGCTTAGCGAACAAGAATGCAGGTGGCTACACCTTC.

CDR3 nucleotide sequence: TGTGCCAGCAGCCCTCTCCGCGGCAGACCCTACGAGCAGTACTTC. Translated, it gives CASSPLRGRPYEQYF. The chain is built from TRBV11-2 and TRBJ2-7; unclear D gene. The length of the CDR3 is 15 residues. The V gene lost 5 bases and the J gene lost 2 bases, with 16 bases spanning the gap. Germline-derived CDR1 and CDR2 are SGHAT and FQNNGV.

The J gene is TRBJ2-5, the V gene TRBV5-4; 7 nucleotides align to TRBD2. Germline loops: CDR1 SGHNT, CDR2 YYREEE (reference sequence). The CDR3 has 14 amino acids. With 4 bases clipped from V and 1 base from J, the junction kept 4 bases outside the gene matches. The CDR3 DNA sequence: TGTGCCAGCAGCGCGACGGGGGGCCAAGAGACCCAGTACTTC. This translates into CASSATGGQETQYF.

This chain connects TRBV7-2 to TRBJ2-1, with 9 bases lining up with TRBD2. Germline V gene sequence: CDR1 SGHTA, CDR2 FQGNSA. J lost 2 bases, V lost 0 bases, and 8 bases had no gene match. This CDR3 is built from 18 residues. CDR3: CASSLASRRGGTYNEQFF. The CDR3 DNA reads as TGTGCCAGCAGCTTAGCGAGCCGGCGGGGGGGCACCTACAATGAGCAGTTCTTC.

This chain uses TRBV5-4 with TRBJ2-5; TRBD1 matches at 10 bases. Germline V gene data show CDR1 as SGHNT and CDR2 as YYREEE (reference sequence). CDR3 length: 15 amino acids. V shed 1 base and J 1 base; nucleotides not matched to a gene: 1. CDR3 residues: CASSLWTGGQETQYF. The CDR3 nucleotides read TGTGCCAGCAGCTTGTGGACAGGGGGCCAAGAGACCCAGTACTTC.